The TCR beta chain under discussion was sequenced for a study of blood T cells in healthy people across ages. Primed by a sample-barcoded 5' primer and a J-beta primer mix, a second PCR proceeded for roughly 6 to 12 cycles. TCRdb independently ran MiXCR on the 5' RACE reads; one entry per CDR3 protein. The table lists roughly 1.5 million distinct CDR3 sequences, about 45% of them singletons. Details on this clonotype: At one of its ends the junction is not consistent with the germline gene, which may arise from a read error.

The CDR3 runs 15 residues. Germline loops: CDR1 KGHSH, CDR2 LQKENI. The sample consisted of blood. This sequence originates from a young woman in good health. The chain links TRBV18 to TRBJ2-7; 8 bases match TRBD2. CDR3 DNA sequence: TGTACCAGCTCCCCTTCGCGGGGGGTGCCCTACGAGCAGTACTTC. This encodes CTSSPSRGVPYEQYF.